The rows below give T cell receptor beta chains drawn from one sample of a study of regulatory T cells in long-lasting Graves disease. TCRdb re-called the multiplex PCR reads through MiXCR, storing one row per CDR3 protein. The profile shows more than 400,000 distinct CDR3 sequences, 16% of them singletons. These data also featured in a second study, about T cells in Graves' hyperthyroidism and ophthalmopathy.

The input for sequencing was peripheral blood mononuclear cells (PBMCs), taken at new diagnosis, from a patient treated with antithyroid drugs. The receptors come from a woman aged 25 to 39 with Graves disease. Each CDR3 is given with its conserved first and last residue. Fields, in order: J gene, V gene, D gene, CDR3 protein. D genes are given only for firm matches.

j_call: TRBJ2-3
v_call: TRBV4-1
d_call: TRBD2
cdr3_aa: CASSQDSVASGMSADTQYF

j_call: TRBJ1-3
v_call: TRBV30
d_call: -
cdr3_aa: CAWRVARVSSGNTIYF

j_call: TRBJ2-7
v_call: TRBV5-1
d_call: -
cdr3_aa: CASSLDGNSYEQYF

j_call: TRBJ2-7
v_call: TRBV28
d_call: -
cdr3_aa: CVSSRLTRREDEQYF

j_call: TRBJ1-5
v_call: TRBV7-9
d_call: -
cdr3_aa: CASSLGGTNQPQHF

j_call: TRBJ2-3
v_call: TRBV5-1
d_call: TRBD2
cdr3_aa: CASSLAASSGRRADTQYF

j_call: TRBJ2-2
v_call: TRBV4-1
d_call: -
cdr3_aa: CASSPGLAGELFF

j_call: TRBJ2-1
v_call: TRBV6-1
d_call: TRBD2
cdr3_aa: CASTRLAGGGDNEQFF

j_call: TRBJ2-7
v_call: TRBV20-1
d_call: TRBD1
cdr3_aa: CSARAGTAIYEQYF

j_call: TRBJ1-1
v_call: TRBV29-1
d_call: TRBD1
cdr3_aa: CSVADRTEAFF

j_call: TRBJ2-2
v_call: TRBV10-2
d_call: TRBD2
cdr3_aa: CASSETLAGVTGELFF

j_call: TRBJ1-2
v_call: TRBV20-1
d_call: TRBD1
cdr3_aa: CSARETGTMINYGYTF

j_call: TRBJ1-2
v_call: TRBV29-1
d_call: TRBD1
cdr3_aa: CSGQTGDYGYTF

j_call: TRBJ1-5
v_call: TRBV19
d_call: TRBD1
cdr3_aa: CASRNLRDRGVEGGNQPQHF

j_call: TRBJ2-2
v_call: TRBV6-5
d_call: TRBD2
cdr3_aa: CASSYSIGLAGVDGELFF

j_call: TRBJ2-7
v_call: TRBV6-5
d_call: TRBD2
cdr3_aa: CASSYGRGGGDSYEQYF

j_call: TRBJ2-1
v_call: TRBV20-1
d_call: TRBD2
cdr3_aa: CSARDGEGTSGSSYEQFF

j_call: TRBJ2-1
v_call: TRBV24-1
d_call: TRBD2
cdr3_aa: CATSRLAGVEEQFF

j_call: TRBJ2-3
v_call: TRBV27
d_call: -
cdr3_aa: CASTDSVDTQYF

j_call: TRBJ2-3
v_call: TRBV24-1
d_call: -
cdr3_aa: CATSDGRDTQYF

j_call: TRBJ1-5
v_call: TRBV7-9
d_call: -
cdr3_aa: CASSLGDNLNQPQHF

j_call: TRBJ2-3
v_call: TRBV30
d_call: TRBD1
cdr3_aa: CASSGTGGTDTQYF

j_call: TRBJ1-1
v_call: TRBV19
d_call: -
cdr3_aa: CASSRSTVNTEAFF

j_call: TRBJ2-3
v_call: TRBV20-1
d_call: TRBD2
cdr3_aa: CSASGVRGGLAGTDTQYF

j_call: TRBJ2-3
v_call: TRBV29-1
d_call: -
cdr3_aa: CSVERISTDTQYF

j_call: TRBJ2-3
v_call: TRBV5-1
d_call: -
cdr3_aa: CASSRDSGTDTQYF

j_call: TRBJ2-1
v_call: TRBV18
d_call: -
cdr3_aa: CASSPRGEVQRTAYNEQFF